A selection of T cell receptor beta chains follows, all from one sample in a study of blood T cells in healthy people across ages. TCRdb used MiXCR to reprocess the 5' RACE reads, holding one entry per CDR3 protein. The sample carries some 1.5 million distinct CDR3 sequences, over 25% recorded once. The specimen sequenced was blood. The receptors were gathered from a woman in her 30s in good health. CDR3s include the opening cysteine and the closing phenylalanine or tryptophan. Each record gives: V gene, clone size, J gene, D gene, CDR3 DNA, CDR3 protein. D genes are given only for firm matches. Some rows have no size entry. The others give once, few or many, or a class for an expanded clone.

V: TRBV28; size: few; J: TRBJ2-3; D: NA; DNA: TGTGCCAGCAGTTCCCAACCGGGACAACGCGCCCCCACAGATACGCAGTATTTT; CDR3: CASSSQPGQRAPTDTQYF
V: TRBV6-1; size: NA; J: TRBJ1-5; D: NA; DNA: TGTGCCAGCAGTGAAAGCGCAGGGGTGGTGGGTATTAGCAATCAGCCCCAGCATTTT; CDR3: CASSESAGVVGISNQPQHF
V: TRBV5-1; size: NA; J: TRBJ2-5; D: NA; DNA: TGCGCCAGCAGTCACCGGGACGTCCAAGAGACCCAGTACTTC; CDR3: CASSHRDVQETQYF
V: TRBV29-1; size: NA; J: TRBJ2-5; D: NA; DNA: TGCAGCGTTGAATGGGGAAGAGAGACCCAGTACTTC; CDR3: CSVEWGRETQYF
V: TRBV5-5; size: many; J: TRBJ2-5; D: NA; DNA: TGTGCCAGCAGTTTAGCCCAAGAGACCCAGTACTTC; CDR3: CASSLAQETQYF
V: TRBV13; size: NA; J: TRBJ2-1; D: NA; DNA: TGTGCCAGCAGCCGAGGATCCCAGTCCTACAATGAGCAGTTCTTC; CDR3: CASSRGSQSYNEQFF
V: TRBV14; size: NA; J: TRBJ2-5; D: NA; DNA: TGTGCCAGCAGCCAAGAAGGAGGTACCGGGACCCAGTACTTC; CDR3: CASSQEGGTGTQYF
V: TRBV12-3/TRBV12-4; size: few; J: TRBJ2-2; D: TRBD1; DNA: TGTGCCAGCAGCCCGACAGGGGGCGGCACCGGGGAGCTGTTTTTT; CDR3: CASSPTGGGTGELFF
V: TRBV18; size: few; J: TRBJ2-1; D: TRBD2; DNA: TGTGCCAGCTCACCACCGACTAGCGACAATGAGCAGTTCTTC; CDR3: CASSPPTSDNEQFF
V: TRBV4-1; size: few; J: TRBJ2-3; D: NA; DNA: TGCGCCAGCAGCCGCCAACACATCGGGGGAGGCGCAGATACGCAGTATTTT; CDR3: CASSRQHIGGGADTQYF
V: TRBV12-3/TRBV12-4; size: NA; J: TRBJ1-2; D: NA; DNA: TGTGCCAGCAGGCGTGGAGGGGACGGCTACACCTTC; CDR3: CASRRGGDGYTF
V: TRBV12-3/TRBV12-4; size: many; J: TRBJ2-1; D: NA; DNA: TGTGCCAGCCTGGGGGAGGTAGTTTACAATGAGCAGTTCTTC; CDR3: CASLGEVVYNEQFF
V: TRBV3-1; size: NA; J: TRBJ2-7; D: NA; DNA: TGTGCCAGCAGCCAAGAATACCGCGGGGACCACTACGTGCAGTACTTC; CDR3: CASSQEYRGDHYVQYF
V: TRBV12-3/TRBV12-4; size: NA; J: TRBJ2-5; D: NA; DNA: TGTGCCAGCAGATCCGACCGGGGAAGAACAGAGACCCAGTACTTC; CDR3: CASRSDRGRTETQYF
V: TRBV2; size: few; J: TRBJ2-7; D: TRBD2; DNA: TGTGCCAGCGGATATAGCGGGGGCCACGAGCAGTACTTC; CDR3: CASGYSGGHEQYF
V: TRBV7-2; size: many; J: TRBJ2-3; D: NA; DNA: TGTGCCAGCAGCTTAGGAGTGGCATCTAGCACAGATACGCAGTATTTT; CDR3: CASSLGVASSTDTQYF
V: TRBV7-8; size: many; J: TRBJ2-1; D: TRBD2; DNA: TGTGCCAGCGGGACTCATAGCGGGGTCAATGAGCAGTTCTTC; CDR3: CASGTHSGVNEQFF
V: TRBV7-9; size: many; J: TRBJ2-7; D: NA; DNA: TGTGCCAGCAGTTCCCGGGATACCTACGAGCAGTACTTC; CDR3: CASSSRDTYEQYF
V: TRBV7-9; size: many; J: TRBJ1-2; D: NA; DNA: TGTGCCAGCAGCCTCGTACCCGGGAACTATGGCTACACCTTC; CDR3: CASSLVPGNYGYTF
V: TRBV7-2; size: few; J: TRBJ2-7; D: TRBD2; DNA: TGTGCCAGCAGCTCCGACCCTAGCGGCGAGCAGTACTTC; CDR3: CASSSDPSGEQYF
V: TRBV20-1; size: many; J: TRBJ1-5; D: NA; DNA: TGCAGTGCTAGAGCCGCTACAGAGCGAAATCAGCCCCAGCATTTT; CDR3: CSARAATERNQPQHF
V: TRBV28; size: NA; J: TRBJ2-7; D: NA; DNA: TGTGCCAGCAGGGAACGCCGTGTACCCTACGAGCAGTACTTC; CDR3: CASRERRVPYEQYF
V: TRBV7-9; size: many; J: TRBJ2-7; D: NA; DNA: TGTGCCAGCAGCTTAGTGCCGGGACAAGGATCCGCCTACGAGCAGTACTTC; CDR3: CASSLVPGQGSAYEQYF
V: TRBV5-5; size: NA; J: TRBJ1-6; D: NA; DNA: TGTGCCAGCAGCTTGAAATGGGCGAGTATTTCACCCCTCCACTTT; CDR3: CASSLKWASISPLHF
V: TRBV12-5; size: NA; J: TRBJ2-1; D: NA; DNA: TGTGCTAGTGGTGGACTCAGGGGCCGGGCCAATGAGCAGTTCTTC; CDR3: CASGGLRGRANEQFF
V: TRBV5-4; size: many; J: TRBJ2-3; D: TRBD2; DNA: TGTGCCAGCAGCCTTAGCGGGAGCCCAGATACGCAGTATTTT; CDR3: CASSLSGSPDTQYF
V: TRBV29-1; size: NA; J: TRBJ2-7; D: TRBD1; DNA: TGCAGCGTTACCTTGGACAGGGACTACGAGCAGTACTTC; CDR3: CSVTLDRDYEQYF
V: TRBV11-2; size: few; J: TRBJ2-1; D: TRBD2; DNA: TGTGCCAGCAGCTCCGCCTCGGGACTAGCGGTTTCGGGGGATGAGCAGTTCTTC; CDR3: CASSSASGLAVSGDEQFF
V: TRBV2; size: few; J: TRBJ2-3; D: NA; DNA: TGTGCCAGTCGTCTGGGGGGCCCAGATACGCAGTATTTT; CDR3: CASRLGGPDTQYF
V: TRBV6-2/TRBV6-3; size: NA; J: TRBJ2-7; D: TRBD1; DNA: TGTGCCAGCAGTTACTTGGACAGGGACGAGCAGTACTTC; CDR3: CASSYLDRDEQYF
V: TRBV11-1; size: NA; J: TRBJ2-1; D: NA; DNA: TGTGCCAGCAGCTTGGGTCAGGGAAACTGCAATGAGCAGTTCTTC; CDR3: CASSLGQGNCNEQFF
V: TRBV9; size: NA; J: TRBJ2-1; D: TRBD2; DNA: TGTGCCAGCAGCGTAGGGGGACTAGCGGTGAATGAGCAGTTCTTC; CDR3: CASSVGGLAVNEQFF
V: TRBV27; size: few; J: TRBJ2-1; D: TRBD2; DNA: TGTGCCAGCAGTGCTCCGGGACTAGTAGACAATGAGCAGTTCTTC; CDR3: CASSAPGLVDNEQFF
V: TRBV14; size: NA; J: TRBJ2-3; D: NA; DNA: TGTGCCAGCAGCCTGCGGCGAGATGTGCAGTATTTT; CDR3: CASSLRRDVQYF
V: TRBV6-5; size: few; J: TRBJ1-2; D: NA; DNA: TGTGCCAGCAGTTCAATAAATATTGGGTTCTATGGCTACACCTTC; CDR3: CASSSINIGFYGYTF
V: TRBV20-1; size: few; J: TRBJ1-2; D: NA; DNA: TGCAGTGCTGGGCAGGACTATGGCTACACCTTC; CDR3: CSAGQDYGYTF
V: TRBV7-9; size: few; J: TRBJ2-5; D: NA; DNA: TGTGCCAGCAGCTTGGCCACCGGGACACAAGAGACCCAGTACTTC; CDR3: CASSLATGTQETQYF
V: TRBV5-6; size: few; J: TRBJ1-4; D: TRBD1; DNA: TGTGCCAGCAGCCCAGGGACAGGAACGGCAAAACTGTTTTTT; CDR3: CASSPGTGTAKLFF
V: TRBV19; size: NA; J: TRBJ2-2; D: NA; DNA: TGTGCCAGTAGTATATCGGGGCTAGCGACCGGGGAGCTGTTTTTT; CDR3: CASSISGLATGELFF
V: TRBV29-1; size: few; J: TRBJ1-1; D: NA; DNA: TGCAGCGCCGGATGGCAGGGGAACACTGAAGCTTTCTTT; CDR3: CSAGWQGNTEAFF
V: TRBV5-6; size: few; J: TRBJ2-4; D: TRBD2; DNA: TGTGCCAGCAGCCGACTAGCGGGAGGAACCAAAAACATTCAGTACTTC; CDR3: CASSRLAGGTKNIQYF
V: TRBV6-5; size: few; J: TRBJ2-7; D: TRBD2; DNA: TGTGCCAGCAGGGGGGGGGAGAGGGACGAGCAGTACTTC; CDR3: CASRGGERDEQYF
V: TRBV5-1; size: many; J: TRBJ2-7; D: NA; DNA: TGCGCCAGCAGCTTGGCCGGGGAATACGAGCAGTACTTC; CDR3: CASSLAGEYEQYF
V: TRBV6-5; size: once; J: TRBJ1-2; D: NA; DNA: TGTGCCAGCACCCTCAGCCCCTCGGGACACCCTGGCACCTTC; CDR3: CASTLSPSGHPGTF
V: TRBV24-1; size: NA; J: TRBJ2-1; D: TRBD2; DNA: TGTGCCACCAGTGACAGCGGGACTAGCGATATGGATGAGCAGTTCTTC; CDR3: CATSDSGTSDMDEQFF
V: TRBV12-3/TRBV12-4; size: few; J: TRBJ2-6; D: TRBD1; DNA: TGTGCCAGCAGGAGACAGGGGCGCTCTGGGGCCAACGTCCTGACTTTC; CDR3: CASRRQGRSGANVLTF
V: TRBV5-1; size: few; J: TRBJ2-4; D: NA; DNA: TGCGCCAGCAGCTCGGCCGGGGTAGCCAAAAACATTCAGTACTTC; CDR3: CASSSAGVAKNIQYF
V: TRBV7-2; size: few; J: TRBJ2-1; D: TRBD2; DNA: TGTGCCAGCAGCTCTCAAGGACTAGCGGGTTACAATGAGCAGTTCTTC; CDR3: CASSSQGLAGYNEQFF
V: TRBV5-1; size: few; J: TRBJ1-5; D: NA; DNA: TGCGCCAGCAGCTTGGAGGGTTCGGGGAGCAATCAGCCCCAGCATTTT; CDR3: CASSLEGSGSNQPQHF
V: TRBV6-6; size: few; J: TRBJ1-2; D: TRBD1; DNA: TGTGCCAGCAGTTCCACGGGGACAGCTTACTATGGCTACACCTTC; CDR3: CASSSTGTAYYGYTF
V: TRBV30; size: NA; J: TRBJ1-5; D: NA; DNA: TGTGCCTGGAGTGTACGGATCAATCAGCCCCAGCATTTT; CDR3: CAWSVRINQPQHF
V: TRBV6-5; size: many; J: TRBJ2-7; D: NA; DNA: TGTGCCAGCAGTAGACAAATTGGCGAGCAGTACTTC; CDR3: CASSRQIGEQYF
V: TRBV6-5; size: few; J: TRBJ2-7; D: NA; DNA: TGTGCCAGCAGTTACGAAGGGGAAGACGGGCAGTACTTC; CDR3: CASSYEGEDGQYF
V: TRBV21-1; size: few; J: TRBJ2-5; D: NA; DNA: TGTGCCAGCAGGAAAGGGTCGAACGGCCCCCAAGAGACCCAGTACTTC; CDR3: CASRKGSNGPQETQYF